This entry concerns a single T cell receptor beta chain. This clonotype was counted a few times. Its antigen is currently not known. No base quality information exists; no much larger clone differs at one position. CD4+ CD45RA- CD25- cells were sorted as memory conventional CD4 T cells. Each tumor-draining lymph node was classified as non-invaded if metastatic tumor cells were absent and as invaded if metastatic tumor cells were present. Before staining and sorting, T cells were pre-enriched using a Miltenyi Pan T Cell isolation kit. Immunohistochemistry for estrogen receptor, progesterone receptor, HER2 and Ki-67 was used to characterize the primary tumors. Within a few hours after surgery, fresh surgical tissue was processed by cutting the tissue into small fragments. The tissue fragments were digested enzymatically for 20 to 25 minutes with Liberase TL plus DNase and were then passed through a 40-micrometer strainer. After DAPI live/dead staining, cells were sorted on a BD FACS Aria II, reaching roughly 97-99% purity. The sorted cells were lysed in TCL buffer, and a Norgen Single Cell RNA purification kit, including DNase treatment, was used to purify the RNA.

The record originates from a study of draining lymph node invasion in breast cancer (dated by TCRdb to 2018 to 2021). Concerning the study at large: Nodal metastasis was diagnosed by histology and cytokeratin immunohistochemistry, and confirmation was obtained by EpCAM/CD45 flow cytometry. Across breast cancer tissues, a separate targeted assay used bulk TCR-beta CDR3 sequencing to compare sorted memory regulatory T cells with memory conventional CD4 T cells. Matched non-invaded and tumor-invaded tumor-draining lymph nodes plus the primary tumor were contributed by each patient, with both Treg and Tconv subsets profiled. Lymph nodes from a handful of patients were covered by the separate targeted TCR sequencing, and for three of those patients the primary tumors were sequenced as well.

What the research found in general, with its limitations: Per tissue, roughly 12-25% of Treg TCRs were found to be shared with Tconvs, and this sharing was interpreted as suggesting peripheral Treg induction. Data could not resolve whether Treg conversion occurred in a given organ or whether converted Tregs recirculated between nodes and tumor. In the targeted TCR-seq data, Tregs appeared more clonally expanded than Tconvs in all tissues, and both subsets were less diverse in tumor than lymph nodes. Some of the top 100 tumor clones were detected in invaded and non-invaded nodes, and this detection was taken to suggest recirculation between tumor and draining nodes. Shared TCRs between Treg and Tconv subsets were considered suggestive but not proof of common clonal origin. Tracking the tumor top-100 clones was possible in just two patients.

Libraries were prepared through bulk RNA-seq. Reads for this sample came from an Illumina HiSeq 2500. As for how the authors treated the data: For the separate targeted TCR-seq dataset, CDR3 sequences were extracted and quantified from raw reads using MiXCR version 2.1.5 with default parameters. TCR-beta clones in the separate targeted TCR-seq dataset were defined according to the combination of V gene, J gene and CDR3 sequence. For the separate targeted TCR-seq dataset, clones with fewer than three counts were filtered out, after which only the 90% most strongly expressed clones in each sample were kept. For each tissue in the separate targeted TCR-seq dataset, Treg-Tconv overlap was calculated by dividing the number of shared clones by the total number of Treg clones and multiplying by 100. Clones were called with MiXCR by TCRdb after fastp trimmed the public reads at Q25, and only in-frame beta chains were retained. Entries that share a CDR3 protein sequence are merged under the most common genes and DNA. TCRdb's processing, not the authors', yielded these V and J calls. For this sample the table gives some 3,400 distinct CDR3 sequences, of which roughly 80% were detected only once. The top ten constitute 1.5% to 2% of the sample.

The trim is 3 bases for V and 4 bases for J, with a gap of 10 bases between the germline ends. For CDR1 and CDR2, the germline V gene lists SGHRS and YFSETQ. The cysteine opens and the phenylalanine closes a CDR3 of 14 amino acids. Only CDR3 DNA remains: 42 bases, in frame from the first base. Sequenced material: sorted memory CD4+ effector T cells from a lymph node. Reading the label with the study, this specimen's cell subset or site is: CD45RA-negative sorted CD4+ T cells (memory Tconv or effector/memory Treg). The V and J segments used are TRBV5-1 and TRBJ2-2, with no D gene named confidently. This TCR was sampled from a female donor with luminal breast cancer. The nucleotide sequence reads as follows: TGCGCCAGCAGCTCACCCTACCTCACCGGGGAGCTGTTTTTT. The encoded protein is CASSSPYLTGELFF.